The source of this T cell receptor beta chain is a study of shared clonotypes between healthy human individuals. General study findings and limits: It was expected that sequencing depth would affect clonotype sharing among donors.

The CDR3 loop spans 13 amino acids. Germline CDR1 and CDR2: SSHAT and FNYEAQ (reference sequence). There are a few counts of this clone. Its target is unknown. Its ends do not fully match the called genes, so a read error is possible. Profiled with immunoSEQ multiplex PCR; TCRdb holds only in-frame clones, not every one. Here the sample spans 450,000 to 500,000 clones, about 80% being singletons. This sequence was found in a woman in her thirties or forties in good health. Some clones in this sample may be carry-over from other donors' samples. The chain couples TRBV7-7 to TRBJ2-5; 7 bases align to TRBD1. The sample consisted of PBMCs. CDR3 protein: CASSRDRDETQYF. The CDR3 region has the DNA TGTGCTAGCAGCCGCGACAGGGATGAGACCCAGTACTTC.